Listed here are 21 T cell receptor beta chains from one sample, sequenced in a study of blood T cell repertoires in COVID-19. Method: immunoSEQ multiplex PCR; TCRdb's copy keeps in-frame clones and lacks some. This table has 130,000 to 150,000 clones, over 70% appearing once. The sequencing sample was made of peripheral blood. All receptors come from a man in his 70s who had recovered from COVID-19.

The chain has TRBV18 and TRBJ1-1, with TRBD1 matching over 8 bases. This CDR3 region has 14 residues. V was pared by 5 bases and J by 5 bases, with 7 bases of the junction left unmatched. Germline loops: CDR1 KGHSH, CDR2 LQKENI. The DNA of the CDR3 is TGTGCCAGCTCAAAGACAGGGGTCCGAACTGAAGCTTTCTTT. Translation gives CASSKTGVRTEAFF. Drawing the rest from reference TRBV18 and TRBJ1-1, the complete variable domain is NAGVMQNPRHLVRRRGQEARLRCSPMKGHSHVYWYRQLPEEGLKFMVYLQKENIIDESGMPKERFSAEFPKEGPSILRIQQVVRGDSAAYFCASSKTGVRTEAFFGQGTRLTVV.

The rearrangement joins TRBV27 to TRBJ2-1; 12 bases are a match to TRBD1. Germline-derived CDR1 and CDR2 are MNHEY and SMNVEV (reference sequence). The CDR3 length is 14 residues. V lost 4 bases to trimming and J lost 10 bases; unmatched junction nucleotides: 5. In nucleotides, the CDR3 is TGTGCCAGCAGTTGGGGACAGGGGGCAGGAGAGCAGTTCTTC. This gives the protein CASSWGQGAGEQFF.

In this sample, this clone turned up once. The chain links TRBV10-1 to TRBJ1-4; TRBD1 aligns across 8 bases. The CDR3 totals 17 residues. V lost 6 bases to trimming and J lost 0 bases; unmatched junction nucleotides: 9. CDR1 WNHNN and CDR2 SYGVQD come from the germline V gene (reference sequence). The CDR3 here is CASREDRARATNEKLFF. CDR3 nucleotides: TGCGCCAGCAGGGAGGACAGGGCCCGTGCAACTAATGAAAAACTGTTTTTT.

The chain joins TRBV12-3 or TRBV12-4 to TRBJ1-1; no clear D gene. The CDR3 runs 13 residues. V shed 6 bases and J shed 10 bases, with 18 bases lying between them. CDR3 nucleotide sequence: TGTGCCAGCAGGTCCGAGAGCCCGGGGTTAGCTTTCTTT. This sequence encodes CASRSESPGLAFF.

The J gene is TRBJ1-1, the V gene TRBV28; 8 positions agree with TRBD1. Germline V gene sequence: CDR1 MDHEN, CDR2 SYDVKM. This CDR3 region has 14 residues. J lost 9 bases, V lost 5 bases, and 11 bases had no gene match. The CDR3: CASSILGQGGQAFF. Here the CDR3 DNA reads TGTGCCAGCAGTATCCTCGGACAGGGAGGGCAAGCTTTCTTT.

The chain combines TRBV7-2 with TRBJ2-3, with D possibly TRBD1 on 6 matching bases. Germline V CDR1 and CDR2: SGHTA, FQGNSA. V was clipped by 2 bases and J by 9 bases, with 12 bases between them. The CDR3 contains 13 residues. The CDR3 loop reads CASSLLRGSTQYF. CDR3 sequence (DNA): TGTGCCAGCAGCTTACTCAGGGGATCAACGCAGTATTTT.

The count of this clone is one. The CDR3 here is CAWSALTGGRSNYGYTF. CDR3 bases: TGTGCCTGGAGTGCTCTGACGGGGGGCCGATCGAACTATGGCTACACCTTC. The rearrangement uses TRBV30 and TRBJ1-2; tentatively, D is TRBD1 (6 bases). Looked up from germline, CDR1 is GTSNPN and CDR2 is SVGIG (reference sequence). This CDR3 spans 17 amino acids. Trimming removed 1 base from V and 2 bases from J, with 20 bases in between.

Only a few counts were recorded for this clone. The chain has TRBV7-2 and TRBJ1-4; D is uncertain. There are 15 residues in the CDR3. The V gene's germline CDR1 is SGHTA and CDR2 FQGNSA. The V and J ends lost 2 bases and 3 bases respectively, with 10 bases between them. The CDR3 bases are TGTGCCAGCAGCTTATTCAGCGGACCTAATGAAAAACTGTTTTTT. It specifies CASSLFSGPNEKLFF.

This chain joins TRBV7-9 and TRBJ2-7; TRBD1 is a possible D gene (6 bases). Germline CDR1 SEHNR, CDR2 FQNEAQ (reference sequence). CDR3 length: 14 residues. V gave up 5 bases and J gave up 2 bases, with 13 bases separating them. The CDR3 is CASSQDEGAYEQYF. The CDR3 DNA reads TGTGCCAGCAGCCAAGACGAGGGGGCCTACGAGCAGTACTTC.

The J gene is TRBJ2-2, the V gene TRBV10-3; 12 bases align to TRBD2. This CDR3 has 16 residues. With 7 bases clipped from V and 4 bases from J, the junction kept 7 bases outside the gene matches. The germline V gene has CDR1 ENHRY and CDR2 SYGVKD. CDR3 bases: TGTGCCATCAATGGTCTAGCGGGAGGGAGCACCGGGGAGCTGTTTTTT. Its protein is CAINGLAGGSTGELFF.

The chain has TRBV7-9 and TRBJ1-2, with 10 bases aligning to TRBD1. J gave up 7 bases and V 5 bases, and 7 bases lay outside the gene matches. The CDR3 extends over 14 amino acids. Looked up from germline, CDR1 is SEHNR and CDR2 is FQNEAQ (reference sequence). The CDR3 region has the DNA TGTGCCAGCAGCGGACAGGGGGGCGTCAGTGGCTACACCTTC. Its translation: CASSGQGGVSGYTF.

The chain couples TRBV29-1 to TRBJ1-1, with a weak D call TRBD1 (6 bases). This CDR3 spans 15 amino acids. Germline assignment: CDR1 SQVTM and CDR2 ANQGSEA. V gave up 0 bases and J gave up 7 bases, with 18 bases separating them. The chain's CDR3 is CSVEEGGREGDEAFF. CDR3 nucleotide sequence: TGCAGCGTTGAAGAAGGAGGCAGGGAGGGGGATGAAGCTTTCTTT.

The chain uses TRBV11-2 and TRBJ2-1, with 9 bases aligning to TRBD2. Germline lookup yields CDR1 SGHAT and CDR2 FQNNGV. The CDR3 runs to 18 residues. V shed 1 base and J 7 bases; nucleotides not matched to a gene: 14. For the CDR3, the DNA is TGTGCCAGCAGCTTAGGTGAGCAATCGGGACTAGCTGGAAATGAGCAGTTCTTC. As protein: CASSLGEQSGLAGNEQFF.

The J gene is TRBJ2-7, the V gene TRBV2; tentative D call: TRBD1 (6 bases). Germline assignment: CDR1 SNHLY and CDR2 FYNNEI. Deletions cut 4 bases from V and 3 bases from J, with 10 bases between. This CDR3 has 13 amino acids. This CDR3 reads CASSVDRFYEQYF. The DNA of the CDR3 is TGTGCCAGCAGTGTGGACAGATTCTACGAGCAGTACTTC.

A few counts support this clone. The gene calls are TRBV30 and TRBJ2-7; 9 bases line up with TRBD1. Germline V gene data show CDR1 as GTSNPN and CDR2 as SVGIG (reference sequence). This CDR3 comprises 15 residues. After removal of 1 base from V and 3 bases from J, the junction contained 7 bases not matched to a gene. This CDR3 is CAWSANRGRLYEQYF. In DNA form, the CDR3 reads TGTGCCTGGAGTGCAAACAGGGGGCGACTCTACGAGCAGTACTTC.

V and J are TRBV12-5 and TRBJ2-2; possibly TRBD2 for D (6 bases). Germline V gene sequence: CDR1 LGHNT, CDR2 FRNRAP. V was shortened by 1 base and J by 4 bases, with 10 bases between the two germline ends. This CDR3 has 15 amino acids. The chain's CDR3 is CASGLAIGSTGELFF. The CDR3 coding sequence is TGTGCTAGTGGTTTGGCCATCGGGAGCACCGGGGAGCTGTTTTTT.

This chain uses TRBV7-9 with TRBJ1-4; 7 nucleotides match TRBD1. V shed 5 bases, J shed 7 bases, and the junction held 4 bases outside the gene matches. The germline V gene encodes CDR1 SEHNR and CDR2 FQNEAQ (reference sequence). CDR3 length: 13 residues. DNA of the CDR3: TGTGCCAGCAGCATTCGACAGGGTGAAAAACTGTTTTTT. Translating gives CASSIRQGEKLFF.

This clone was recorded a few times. The CDR3 here is CASTQGGPGGTQYF. Here the CDR3 DNA reads TGTGCCAGCACCCAGGGGGGACCCGGGGGGACCCAGTACTTC. This chain connects TRBV28 to TRBJ2-5; the D gene is possibly TRBD1 (7 bases). Between the trimmed V and J ends, which lost 7 bases and 7 bases, there was a span of 19 bases. The CDR3 consists of 14 residues. Germline V lookup: CDR1 MDHEN, CDR2 SYDVKM. Variable domain in full (rest from reference TRBV28 and TRBJ2-5): DVKVTQSSRYLVKRTGEKVFLECVQDMDHENMFWYRQDPGLGLRLIYFSYDVKMKEKGDIPEGYSVSREKKERFSLILESASTNQTSMYLCASTQGGPGGTQYFGPGTRLLVL.

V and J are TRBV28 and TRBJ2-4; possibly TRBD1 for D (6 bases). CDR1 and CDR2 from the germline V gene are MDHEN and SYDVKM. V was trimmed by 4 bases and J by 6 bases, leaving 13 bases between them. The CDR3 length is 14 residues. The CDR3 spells CASSSPLGANIQYF. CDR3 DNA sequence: TGTGCCAGCAGTTCCCCATTGGGGGCAAACATTCAGTACTTC.

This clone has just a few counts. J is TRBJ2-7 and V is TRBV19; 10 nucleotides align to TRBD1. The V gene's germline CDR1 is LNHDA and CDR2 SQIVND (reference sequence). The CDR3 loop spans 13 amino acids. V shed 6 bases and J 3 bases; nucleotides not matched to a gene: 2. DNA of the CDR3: TGTGCCAGTAGACGGGACAGGGGCTACGAGCAGTACTTC. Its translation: CASRRDRGYEQYF.

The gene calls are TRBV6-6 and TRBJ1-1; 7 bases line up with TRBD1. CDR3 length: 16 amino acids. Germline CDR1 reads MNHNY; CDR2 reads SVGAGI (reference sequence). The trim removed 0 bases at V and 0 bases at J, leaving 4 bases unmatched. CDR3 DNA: TGTGCCAGCAGTTACTCGGGACAGACCATGAACACTGAAGCTTTCTTT. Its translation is CASSYSGQTMNTEAFF.